Listed here are 22 T cell receptor beta chains from one sample, sequenced in a study of cytomegalovirus exposure and HLA in healthy donors. The PCR used 60 Vbeta and 13 Jbeta primers. TCRdb keeps only in-frame clones here, not all; method: immunoSEQ multiplex PCR. The sample includes 150,000 to 200,000 clones, roughly four fifths of them seen just once. Sequencing used PBMCs. These receptors all come from a woman between 35 and 50 years old in good health and CMV-seronegative.

This sequence joins TRBV5-6 and TRBJ1-5; D is undetermined. Looked up from germline, CDR1 is SGHDT and CDR2 is YYEEEE. The CDR3 totals 12 residues. V gave up 3 bases and J gave up 5 bases, with 6 bases separating them. The CDR3 DNA follows: TGTGCCAGCAGCTCGAGGGATCAGCCCCAGCATTTT. Its translation: CASSSRDQPQHF.

The sample holds a few counts of this clone. This rearrangement joins TRBV11-3 to TRBJ2-3; 11 bases fit TRBD2. V dropped 1 base and J dropped 5; count of bases not matched to a gene: 2. The CDR3 consists of 15 residues. Germline values: CDR1 SGHNT, CDR2 YENEEA. CDR3 sequence (DNA): TGTGCCAGCAGCTTAGCCGGACTAGCGGGAGATACGCAGTATTTT. Its protein product is CASSLAGLAGDTQYF.

This sequence joins TRBV5-6 and TRBJ2-3; 7 bases line up with TRBD2. Germline V gene sequence: CDR1 SGHDT, CDR2 YYEEEE. With V trimmed by 4 bases and J by 6 bases, 8 bases remained unmatched. This CDR3 comprises 14 residues. CDR3 protein: CASSRQQLADTQYF. CDR3 coding DNA: TGTGCCAGCAGCCGGCAACAACTAGCGGATACGCAGTATTTT.

The genes are TRBV23-1 and TRBJ2-2, with 10 positions matching TRBD1. TRBV23-1 is placed among ORFs of uncertain function. The CDR3 contains 16 residues. The V gene end was trimmed by 3 bases and the J gene end by 6 bases; junction bases not matched to a gene: 7. The CDR3 protein is CASSHGQGERSGELFF. The CDR3 bases are TGCGCCAGCAGTCATGGACAGGGGGAGAGGTCCGGGGAGCTGTTTTTT.

The CDR3: CASGDRQNTEAFF. The CDR3 nucleotides read TGTGCCAGCGGGGACAGGCAGAACACTGAAGCTTTCTTT. The chain joins TRBV6-1 to TRBJ1-1, with TRBD1 identical over 8 bases. CDR3 length: 13 residues. V lost 8 bases, J lost 1 base, and 3 bases stayed unmatched. The V gene's germline CDR1 is MNHNS and CDR2 SASEGT.

This chain links TRBV4-2 with TRBJ1-2, with TRBD1 matching 7 bases. The CDR3 runs to 14 residues. Germline values: CDR1 LGHNA, CDR2 YNFKEQ. V dropped 4 bases and J dropped 8; count of bases not matched to a gene: 10. CDR3 nucleotide sequence: TGTGCCAGCAGCCCTCAGGGGGGACTAGAGGGCTACACCTTC. It encodes CASSPQGGLEGYTF.

The chain has TRBV28 and TRBJ2-3; 7 bases fit TRBD1. Trimming took 5 bases from V and 2 from J; bases not matched to a gene: 7. This CDR3 is built from 15 residues. The germline V gene encodes CDR1 MDHEN and CDR2 SYDVKM. The CDR3 coding sequence is TGTGCCAGCAGTCAACCGACAGGGCTCACAGATACGCAGTATTTT. Its protein is CASSQPTGLTDTQYF.

The rearrangement links TRBV29-1 to TRBJ2-3, with TRBD2 identical over 11 bases. This CDR3 comprises 15 residues. Trimming at V came to 7 bases and at J to 6 bases, leaving 12 bases not matched to a gene. CDR1 SQVTM and CDR2 ANQGSEA come from the germline V gene. The CDR3 region is CSAGRTSGFMDTQYF. CDR3 bases: TGCAGCGCCGGGCGGACTAGCGGGTTTATGGATACGCAGTATTTT.

This chain links TRBV9 with TRBJ2-5; TRBD2 is a possible D gene (6 bases). V lost 0 bases, J lost 2 bases, and 11 bases lay in between. The CDR3 runs 15 residues. Germline V gene sequence: CDR1 SGDLS, CDR2 YYNGEE. CDR3 region: CASSVAGLAQETQYF. The DNA for the CDR3 is TGTGCCAGCAGCGTAGCTGGGCTAGCGCAAGAGACCCAGTACTTC.

This chain connects TRBV6-1 to TRBJ2-3; 7 nucleotides match TRBD2. CDR1 is MNHNS, CDR2 SASEGT, per germline. The V and J ends lost 3 bases and 0 bases, in that order; junction bases with no gene match: 9. The CDR3 sequence is 17 residues long. The CDR3 coding sequence is TGTGCCAGCAGTGATTCCCTAGCGGCTAAGAGCACAGATACGCAGTATTTT. Its translation is CASSDSLAAKSTDTQYF.

There are a few counts of this clone. The chain couples TRBV28 to TRBJ1-4; no clear D. With 5 bases removed from V and 8 bases from J, the gap between germline ends came to 6 bases. Germline V CDR1 and CDR2: MDHEN, SYDVKM. This CDR3 comprises 11 residues. In DNA, the CDR3 is TGTGCCAGCAGTGCTAGAGAAAAACTGTTTTTT. Protein product: CASSAREKLFF. The whole variable domain, remainder taken from reference TRBV28 and TRBJ1-4, is DVKVTQSSRYLVKRTGEKVFLECVQDMDHENMFWYRQDPGLGLRLIYFSYDVKMKEKGDIPEGYSVSREKKERFSLILESASTNQTSMYLCASSAREKLFFGSGTQLSVL.

This rearrangement joins TRBV7-9 to TRBJ1-5; D unclear. Germline lookup yields CDR1 SEHNR and CDR2 FQNEAQ (reference sequence). V was trimmed by 4 bases and J by 6 bases, leaving 13 bases between them. The CDR3 is 14 amino acids. The CDR3 is CASSYSEFGQPQHF. The CDR3 nucleotides are TGTGCCAGCAGCTACAGTGAGTTCGGTCAGCCCCAGCATTTT.

The chain uses TRBV12-5 and TRBJ1-5, with no clear D. CDR3 length: 13 residues. V lost 7 bases to trimming and J lost 4 bases, with 11 bases between them. Germline V lookup: CDR1 LGHNT, CDR2 FRNRAP. The CDR3, as DNA: TGTGCTAGTGCCCTGGGAGGAAATCAGCCCCAGCATTTT. Translation gives CASALGGNQPQHF.

The chain combines TRBV19 with TRBJ1-2, with 12 bases aligning to TRBD1. Germline trimming cut 4 bases from V and 7 bases from J; bases unmatched to any gene: 4. CDR1 is LNHDA, CDR2 SQIVND, per germline (reference sequence). The CDR3 extends over 14 amino acids. Written as DNA, the CDR3 is TGTGCCAGTAGTACGTCGGGACAGGGGGCTGGCTACACCTTC. It specifies CASSTSGQGAGYTF.

This clone was seen a few times. The gene calls are TRBV9 and TRBJ1-2; 7 bases line up with TRBD1. The ends lost 0 bases at V and 13 bases at J; junction bases unmatched: 6. The CDR3 sequence is 12 residues long. In germline, CDR1 is SGDLS, CDR2 YYNGEE. The CDR3 spells CASSVGTGRRTF. DNA for the CDR3: TGTGCCAGCAGCGTAGGGACAGGCCGGCGCACCTTC.

In its sample, this clone was seen a few times. The rearrangement joins TRBV2 to TRBJ2-7; possible D gene TRBD2, 6 bases. Germline assignment: CDR1 SNHLY and CDR2 FYNNEI. V gave up 3 bases and J gave up 2 bases, with 11 bases separating them. The CDR3 is made up of 14 amino acids. CDR3 amino acids: CASSDDGGAYEQYF. The CDR3 bases are TGTGCCAGCAGTGATGATGGAGGGGCCTACGAGCAGTACTTC.

This sequence joins TRBV30 and TRBJ2-5; 8 positions match TRBD2. Looked up from germline, CDR1 is GTSNPN and CDR2 is SVGIG (reference sequence). This CDR3 is 15 amino acids long. V lost 0 bases to trimming and J lost 0 bases; unmatched junction nucleotides: 3. The CDR3 loop reads CAWSVEREYQETQYF. CDR3 bases: TGTGCCTGGAGTGTTGAGCGGGAGTACCAAGAGACCCAGTACTTC. Variable domain in full (rest from reference TRBV30 and TRBJ2-5): SQTIHQWPATLVQPVGSPLSLECTVEGTSNPNLYWYRQAAGRGLQLLFYSVGIGQISSEVPQNLSASRPQDRQFILSSKKLLLSDSGFYLCAWSVEREYQETQYFGPGTRLLVL.

The V and J genes are TRBV19 and TRBJ1-2; D possibly corresponds to TRBD1 (5 bases). Germline loops: CDR1 LNHDA, CDR2 SQIVND (reference sequence). There are 13 residues in the CDR3. The ends were cut back, 1 base at V and 11 bases at J, with 14 bases in the middle. The CDR3 nucleotides read TGTGCCAGTAGTATAGGGACAAAGGATTATTACACCTTC. It codes for CASSIGTKDYYTF. Supplemented by reference TRBV19 and TRBJ1-2, the full variable domain reads DGGITQSPKYLFRKEGQNVTLSCEQNLNHDAMYWYRQDPGQGLRLIYYSQIVNDFQKGDIAEGYSVSREKKESFPLTVTSAQKNPTAFYLCASSIGTKDYYTFGSGTRLTVV.

V is TRBV21-1 and J is TRBJ2-2; the table's D call TRBD2 went unverified against the DNA. TRBV21-1 is assigned pseudogene status. The CDR3 has 19 residues. The CDR3 protein is CASSKALAAHFSNTGELFF. CDR3 in DNA: TGTGCCAGCAGCAAAGCGCTAGCGGCTCATTTTTCTAACACCGGGGAGCTGTTTTTT.

The chain employs TRBV29-1 and TRBJ1-4; 9 bases line up with TRBD1. The trim removed 6 bases at V and 10 bases at J, leaving 9 bases unmatched. CDR1 is SQVTM, CDR2 ANQGSEA, per germline. This CDR3 has 13 residues. The CDR3 region has the DNA TGCAGCGTCGTCCGGGACAGGGAAGGAAAACTGTTTTTT. Translated, it gives CSVVRDREGKLFF.

The chain combines TRBV27 with TRBJ2-7, with D possibly TRBD1 on 6 matching bases. The length of the CDR3 is 14 residues. Trimming removed 0 bases at V and 2 bases at J, with 8 bases between. The germline gives CDR1 MNHEY, CDR2 SMNVEV (reference sequence). CDR3 DNA: TGTGCCAGCAGTTTATCGACAGGACCCTACGAGCAGTACTTC. The encoded protein is CASSLSTGPYEQYF.

This chain connects TRBV13 to TRBJ1-1; D uncertain. This CDR3 region has 14 residues. The germline CDR1 and CDR2 sequences are PRHDT and FYEKMQ (reference sequence). Deletions cut 1 base from V and 0 bases from J, with 6 bases between. The CDR3 sequence is CASSLAQMNTEAFF. In DNA, the CDR3 is TGTGCCAGCAGCTTAGCACAGATGAACACTGAAGCTTTCTTT.